The present TCR beta chain was sequenced within a study of T-cell memory formation after mild COVID-19. Study in general: TCR clusters showed largely donor specificity.

In germline, CDR1 is SGHNT, CDR2 YENEEA. Trimming left V 5 bases short and J 7 bases short, with 21 bases between. The CDR3 is 17 residues long. TCRdb itself ran the 5' RACE reads through MiXCR, one entry per CDR3 protein. This sample has fewer than 600,000 distinct CDR3 sequences, with roughly 20% found just once. Material: PBMCs or a T cell subset sorted from them (not recorded which). The sequence came from an adult woman who had mild COVID-19 (a few samples of this study predate the infection). Cell type and time point are not known. V is TRBV11-3 and J is TRBJ1-6; TRBD1 might be the D (6 bases). The CDR3 nucleotides read TGTGCCAGCAGCCCCCACCCCGGGACAAACTGGAATTCACCCCTCCACTTT. Translating it yields CASSPHPGTNWNSPLHF.